This paragraph reports one T cell receptor (beta chain). Its matching antigen is unknown. This specimen belongs to a study of T cell responses to AZD1222 COVID-19 vaccine. Study-level points and caveats: White British people made up most donors, females outnumbered males, and clonal diversity was possibly underestimated. Seropositive AZD1222 recipients at baseline numbered only 5 or 6. Rises in breadth and depth of Spike-specific TCRs came after two AZD1222 doses. Mapped onto spike, vaccine-associated CD4 TCRs spanned it and were dominant at 160-218 and 743-854.

Germline values: CDR1 MNHEY, CDR2 SVGAGI. This CDR3 contains 13 residues. V shed 7 bases and J shed 7 bases, with 16 bases lying between them. Sequencing used immunoSEQ multiplex PCR; TCRdb keeps in-frame clones, though not all of them. The sample has 130,000 or so clones, roughly 93% seen once. The clonotype was recovered from an adult in good health. The material sequenced was peripheral blood, taken on day 0 of AZD1222 vaccination. J is TRBJ1-1 and V is TRBV6-5; no reliable D call. The CDR3 region is CASISDPGGEAFF. In nucleotides, the CDR3 is TGTGCCAGCATTTCGGACCCCGGAGGTGAAGCTTTCTTT.